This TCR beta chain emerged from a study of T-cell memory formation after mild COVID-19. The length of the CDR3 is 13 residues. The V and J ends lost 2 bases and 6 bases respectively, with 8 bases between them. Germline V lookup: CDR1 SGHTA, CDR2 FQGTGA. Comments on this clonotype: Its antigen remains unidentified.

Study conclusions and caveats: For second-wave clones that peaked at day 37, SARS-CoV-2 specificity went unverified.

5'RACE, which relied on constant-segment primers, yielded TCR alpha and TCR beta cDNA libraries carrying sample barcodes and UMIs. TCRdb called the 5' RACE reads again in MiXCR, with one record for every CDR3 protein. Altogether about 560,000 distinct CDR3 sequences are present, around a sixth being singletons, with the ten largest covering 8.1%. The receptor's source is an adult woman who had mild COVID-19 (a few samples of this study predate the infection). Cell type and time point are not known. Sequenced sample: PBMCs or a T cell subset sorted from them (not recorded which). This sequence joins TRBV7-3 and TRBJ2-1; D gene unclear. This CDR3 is CASSLGYPNEQFF. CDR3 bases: TGTGCCAGCAGCTTAGGCTACCCCAATGAGCAGTTCTTC.